This T cell receptor (beta chain) was profiled in a study of T cell clones after liver transplantation. Study information: TCRbeta sequencing after a pre-transplant mixed lymphocyte reaction identified graft-donor-reactive clones, later tracked in post-transplant blood.

With respect to this clone: Its antigen remains unknown.

Repertoires were generated with immunoSEQ multiplex PCR, while TCRdb's copy carries only in-frame clones and drops some. The sample carries about 76,000 clones, roughly 85% recorded once. Study observations and caveats: Circulating graft-donor-reactive CD4 TCRbeta sequences fell significantly post-transplant in 5 of 8 subjects.

The CDR3 spans 14 residues. Trimming took 4 bases from V and 4 from J, leaving 10 bases between them. Germline V gene sequence: CDR1 MGHDK, CDR2 SYGVNS. CD3+CD4+ and CD3+CD8+ cells were FACS-sorted from thawed unstimulated PBMCs. The receptor was derived from a human patient who received a liver transplant. A subset of T cells may come from the graft donor. The V call is TRBV25-1, the J call TRBJ2-2, with D possibly being TRBD1 or TRBD2 (5 bases each). Here the sequenced sample was CD4+ T cells from blood, taken at the 22-month timepoint. The chain's CDR3 is CASSVWGSTGELFF. CDR3 coding DNA: TGTGCCAGCAGTGTCTGGGGGAGCACCGGGGAGCTGTTTTTT.